This T cell receptor (beta chain) was sequenced for a study of technical replicates of blood from a few donors (dated by TCRdb to the late 2010s). Library preparation was by the immunoSEQ multiplex PCR assay. TCRdb stores this immuneACCESS table with in-frame sequences only. Part of the clones is absent; in the studies checked, under half of the shortfall reflects unresolved V genes, and no reason is known for the rest. For this sample there are more than 80,000 clones; approximately 97% appear just once. About 0.33% of the sample is taken by the ten largest. A word on this clone: Its antigen is unknown. No base quality information exists; no much larger clone differs at one position.

This sequence was found in a human donor in good health. Sequences were obtained from T cells isolated from PBMCs.

The DNA is as follows: TGTGCCAGCAGCGCGGAGTACGGACACCTACTGATCAACGACACTGAAGCTTTCTTT. Translated, this gives CASSAEYGHLLINDTEAFF. This receptor chain uses TRBV7-8 and TRBJ1-1; TRBD1 is possibly the D segment (5 matching bases). For CDR1 and CDR2, the germline V gene lists SGHVS and FQNEAQ. The CDR3 covers 19 residues, taking in both the cysteine and the phenylalanine. CDR3 DNA is the only sequence kept; it has 57 bases, read in frame from the first base. The V and J ends are trimmed by 5 bases and 3 bases, leaving 28 bases between them.